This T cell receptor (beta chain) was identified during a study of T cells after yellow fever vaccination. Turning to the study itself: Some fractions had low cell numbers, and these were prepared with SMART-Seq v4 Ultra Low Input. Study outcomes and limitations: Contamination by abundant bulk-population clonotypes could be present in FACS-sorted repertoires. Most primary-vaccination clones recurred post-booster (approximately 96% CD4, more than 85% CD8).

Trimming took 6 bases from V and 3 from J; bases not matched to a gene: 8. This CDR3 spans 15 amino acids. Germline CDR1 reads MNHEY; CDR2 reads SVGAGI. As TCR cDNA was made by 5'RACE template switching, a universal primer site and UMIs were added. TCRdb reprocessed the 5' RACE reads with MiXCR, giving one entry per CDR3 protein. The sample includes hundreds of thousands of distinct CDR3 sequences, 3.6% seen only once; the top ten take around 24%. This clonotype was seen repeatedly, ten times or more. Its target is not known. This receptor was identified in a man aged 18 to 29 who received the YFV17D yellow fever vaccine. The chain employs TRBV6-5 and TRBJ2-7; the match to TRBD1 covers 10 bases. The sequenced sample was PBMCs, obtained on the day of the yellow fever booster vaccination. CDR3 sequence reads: CASRPGTGAVYEQYF. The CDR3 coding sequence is TGTGCCAGCAGGCCCGGGACAGGGGCAGTCTACGAGCAGTACTTC.